This record covers a single T cell receptor beta chain. Germline-derived CDR1 and CDR2 are SGHNT and YYREEE (reference sequence). V lost 0 bases to trimming and J lost 1 base, with 4 bases between them. The CDR3 sequence is 13 residues long. Profiled with immunoSEQ multiplex PCR; TCRdb holds only in-frame clones, not every one. Of 120,000 or so clones in the sample, approximately 90% are singletons; the top ten hold approximately 1.9%. The data are from a study of cytomegalovirus exposure and HLA in healthy donors. The clonotype originates from a woman under 30 in good health and CMV-seronegative. The chain joins TRBV5-4 to TRBJ2-5; D is ambiguous. The sequenced material came from PBMCs. DNA for the CDR3: TGTGCCAGCAGCTTGGAGCTCCAAGAGACCCAGTACTTC. This encodes CASSLELQETQYF.